The 24 T cell receptor beta chains listed next were all sequenced from one sample in a study of T cell repertoires in cytomegalovirus infection (dated by TCRdb to about 2019). Their antigens are not known. This sample was sequenced with an Illumina HiSeq 1500. TCRdb took the public reads, trimmed them with fastp at Q25, ran MiXCR for clone calling and kept in-frame beta chains. When rows share a CDR3 protein, they turn into one entry using the most common DNA and genes. The sample includes around 710,000 distinct CDR3 sequences, with under 35% observed a single time. Over 10% of the sample is taken by the ten largest. Read against the paper, the sample's treatment or condition label means: in vitro stimulation with specific CMV peptide epitopes to enrich CMV-specific T cells. Source: cultured CD8+ T cells from PBMCs, taken from culture after CMV antigen stimulation. Source of these receptors: a human donor in good health (CMV status not recorded). Some clones in this sample may be carry-over from other donors' samples.

This clonotype has just a few counts. This chain links TRBV27 with TRBJ2-1; 7 bases are shared with TRBD1. With V trimmed by 3 bases and J by 3 bases, 2 bases remained unmatched. This CDR3 comprises 14 residues. The V gene's germline CDR1 is MNHEY and CDR2 SMNVEV (reference sequence). The CDR3 loop reads CASSFGTDYNEQFF. DNA for the CDR3: TGTGCCAGCAGTTTTGGGACAGACTACAATGAGCAGTTCTTC.

This chain links TRBV12-3 or TRBV12-4 with TRBJ1-2; TRBD1 is a possible D gene (5 bases). V gave up 3 bases and J gave up 2 bases, with 13 bases separating them. This CDR3 region has 15 residues. Here the CDR3 reads CASSFADITNYGYTF. The CDR3 DNA follows: TGTGCCAGCAGTTTCGCGGACATCACGAACTATGGCTACACCTTC.

This clonotype was observed at least ten times. The chain recombines TRBV7-8 with TRBJ2-7; D is possibly TRBD1 (6 bases). The V gene lost 1 base and the J gene lost 3 bases, with 10 bases spanning the gap. CDR3 size: 14 residues. Germline V gene data show CDR1 as SGHVS and CDR2 as FQNEAQ. The CDR3 DNA reads TGTGCCAGCAGCTTAGTTCAGGGGAGCTACGAGCAGTACGTC. It yields the protein CASSLVQGSYEQYV.

This chain connects TRBV10-3 to TRBJ1-6, with 9 bases aligning to TRBD1. The CDR3 is made up of 16 amino acids. From germline, CDR1 is ENHRY and CDR2 SYGVKD. V shed 6 bases and J 8 bases; nucleotides not matched to a gene: 11. Written as DNA, the CDR3 is TGTGCCATCAGCGACCTCCTTCGGACAGGGGATTCACCCCTCCACTTT. Translation: CAISDLLRTGDSPLHF.

This clonotype has a count of ten or more. The chain couples TRBV7-8 to TRBJ1-3; 7 positions match TRBD1. The trim removed 7 bases at V and 4 bases at J, leaving 7 bases unmatched. The germline V gene encodes CDR1 SGHVS and CDR2 FQNEAQ. CDR3 length: 14 residues. Here the CDR3 reads CASTPTGRGNTIYF. The CDR3 nucleotides read TGTGCCAGCACCCCGACAGGGAGGGGAAACACCATATATTTT.

This clonotype was seen a handful of times. The rearrangement uses TRBV7-8 and TRBJ2-5; 8 bases match TRBD1. V dropped 4 bases and J dropped 0; count of bases not matched to a gene: 10. This CDR3 has 17 residues. The germline V gene encodes CDR1 SGHVS and CDR2 FQNEAQ. The CDR3 DNA follows: TGTGCCAGCAGCTCCTCTCGGACAGGGTCGTACCAAGAGACCCAGTACTTC. The encoded protein is CASSSSRTGSYQETQYF.

This clonotype has just a few counts. The V gene is TRBV4-1, the J gene TRBJ1-5; maybe TRBD1 (6 bases). The V and J ends lost 4 bases and 2 bases respectively, with 12 bases between them. The CDR3 is 15 residues long. CDR1 and CDR2 (germline): MGHRA, YSYEKL. CDR3 bases: TGCGCCAGCAGCCGAGGCAGGGGAGGCAATCAGCCCCAGCATTTT. The encoded protein is CASSRGRGGNQPQHF.

This clonotype was seen ten or more times. The V and J genes are TRBV5-3 and TRBJ2-7; D gene ambiguous. TRBV5-3 is recorded as an ORF, its role being uncertain. The CDR3 extends over 13 amino acids. V lost 4 bases, J lost 2 bases, and 10 bases lay in between. The CDR3: CARSVDSPYEQYV. As DNA, the CDR3 is TGTGCCAGAAGCGTCGATAGTCCCTACGAGCAGTACGTC.

A note on this clonotype: This may be a read error: a much more frequent sequence differs by one nucleotide. V usage is TRBV7-9 and J usage is TRBJ2-5; D may be TRBD2 (6 bases). CDR3 length equals 17 residues. Germline CDR1 and CDR2: SEHNR and FQNEAQ (reference sequence). The CDR3 protein is CANSQKEGLWVQETQYF. The CDR3 DNA sequence: TGTGCCAACAGCCAAAAGGAGGGGCTTTGGGTCCAAGAGACCCAGTACTTC.

The J gene is TRBJ1-1, the V gene TRBV4-1; 7 nucleotides agree with TRBD1. CDR3 length: 13 residues. The ends lost 2 bases at V and 7 bases at J; junction bases unmatched: 4. Germline V gives CDR1 MGHRA, CDR2 YSYEKL. CDR3 sequence (DNA): TGCGCCAGCAGCCAACTGGACAGGTTTGAAGCTTTCTTT. Translated: CASSQLDRFEAFF.

V and J are TRBV5-4 and TRBJ1-2, with D unclear. Germline V gene sequence: CDR1 SGHNT, CDR2 YYREEE (reference sequence). CDR3 length equals 15 residues. Trimming left V 7 bases short and J 4 bases short, with 20 bases between. The CDR3 DNA reads TGTGCCAGCGAATCATATCGGCCGAGTGGCTATGGCTACACCTTC. It translates to CASESYRPSGYGYTF.

The chain couples TRBV12-3 or TRBV12-4 to TRBJ2-1, with 11 bases fitting TRBD2. This CDR3 comprises 15 residues. The V gene end was trimmed by 7 bases and the J gene end by 6 bases; junction bases not matched to a gene: 8. The CDR3 spells CASTLAGGPSNEQFF. CDR3 nucleotide sequence: TGTGCCAGCACCTTAGCGGGGGGGCCGTCCAATGAGCAGTTCTTC.

This clonotype came up a few times. This chain joins TRBV5-4 and TRBJ2-3; no clear D gene. Germline values: CDR1 SGHNT, CDR2 YYREEE (reference sequence). Trimming left V 4 bases short and J 0 bases short, with 12 bases between. This CDR3 has 15 residues. The CDR3, as DNA: TGTGCCAGCAGCCCCGACTTAACTAGCACAGATACGCAGTATTTT. Translating it yields CASSPDLTSTDTQYF.

The CDR3 sequence is CASSRTRDRENQPQHF. The CDR3, as DNA: TGCGCCAGCAGTCGAACCCGGGACCGAGAAAATCAGCCCCAGCATTTT. This chain joins TRBV23-1 and TRBJ1-5; the D gene is possibly TRBD1 (5 bases). TRBV23-1 is annotated as an ORF whose role is uncertain. The germline V and J ends were trimmed by 4 bases and 4 bases, with 17 bases remaining between them. The CDR3 contains 16 residues.

This clonotype turned up a few times. Relative to the germline gene, one junction end is altered; a read error may explain this. The J gene is TRBJ1-2, the V gene TRBV6-2 or TRBV6-3; maybe TRBD1 (6 bases). This CDR3 comprises 16 residues. Looked up from germline, CDR1 is MNHEY and CDR2 is SVGEGT. The CDR3 DNA reads as TGTGCCAGCAGTGACGGTCCTCGGGACACCAACTACGGCTACACCTTC. It codes for CASSDGPRDTNYGYTF.

This clonotype occurred a few times. The chain has TRBV28 and TRBJ2-7; D is tentatively TRBD1 or TRBD2 (6 bases each). Trimming removed 10 bases from V and 3 bases from J, with 13 bases in between. CDR3 length: 12 residues. CDR1 MDHEN and CDR2 SYDVKM come from the germline V gene. The CDR3 DNA sequence: TGTGCCACCAGAGGGGGGTACTACGAGCAGTACGTC. This gives the protein CATRGGYYEQYV.

This clonotype was counted a single time. This chain connects TRBV5-1 to TRBJ2-7; possibly TRBD2 for D (6 bases). The CDR3 is 12 residues long. Trimming shortened V by 3 bases and J by 5 bases, and 9 bases separated the two germline ends. Germline CDR1 is SGHRS and CDR2 is YFSETQ. CDR3 protein: CASSSGLDEQYV. CDR3 DNA: TGCGCCAGCAGCTCGGGACTGGACGAGCAGTACGTC.

This clonotype was detected only a few times. The chain employs TRBV27 and TRBJ1-6; no firm D call. The CDR3 runs to 17 residues. Germline V gene data show CDR1 as MNHEY and CDR2 as SMNVEV (reference sequence). Deletions cut 0 bases from V and 1 base from J, with 10 bases between. In DNA, the CDR3 is TGTGCCAGCAGTTTATCGGGTGAGGGTTCCTATAATTCACCCCTCCACTTT. This codes for CASSLSGEGSYNSPLHF.

This clonotype was detected a few times. This chain connects TRBV6-1 to TRBJ1-1; no clear D gene. Per the germline V gene, CDR1 is MNHNS and CDR2 is SASEGT. V lost 6 bases and J 6 bases, leaving 14 bases between the germline ends. The CDR3 spans 13 residues. CDR3 sequence (DNA): TGTGCCAGCAGCCCCCCTGACACCGCTGAAGCTTTCTTT. Translated, it gives CASSPPDTAEAFF.

The J gene is TRBJ1-3, the V gene TRBV7-9; tentatively, D is TRBD1 (5 bases). Trimming pared 2 bases from V and 0 bases from J, leaving 11 bases between. Germline loops: CDR1 SEHNR, CDR2 FQNEAQ (reference sequence). This CDR3 has 16 amino acids. CDR3 nucleotides: TGTGCCAGCAGCTTATGGGACGGAGGCTCTGGAAACACCATATATTTT. It yields the protein CASSLWDGGSGNTIYF.

The chain joins TRBV6-6 to TRBJ1-1, with TRBD1 matching over 7 bases. J lost 3 bases, V lost 1 base, and 14 bases had no gene match. Germline CDR1 MNHNY, CDR2 SVGAGI (reference sequence). This CDR3 comprises 18 residues. CDR3 bases: TGTGCCAGCAGTTACTTGGGCCAGGGGGTGACCAGTCACACTGAAGCTTTCTTT. Encoded protein: CASSYLGQGVTSHTEAFF.

The chain employs TRBV24-1 and TRBJ2-2, with TRBD2 matching over 10 bases. The V and J ends lost 4 bases and 1 base, in that order; junction bases with no gene match: 2. The CDR3 sequence is 16 residues long. Germline V gene data show CDR1 as KGHDR and CDR2 as SFDVKD. This CDR3 reads CATSDRTSGNTGELFF. In nucleotides, the CDR3 is TGTGCCACCAGTGACCGGACTAGCGGGAACACCGGGGAGCTGTTTTTT.

The rearrangement links TRBV7-9 to TRBJ1-5, with TRBD1 matching 8 bases. The trim removed 5 bases at V and 7 bases at J, leaving 7 bases unmatched. The CDR3 extends over 14 amino acids. Germline values: CDR1 SEHNR, CDR2 FQNEAQ (reference sequence). The CDR3 spells CASSQGASGQPQHF. In DNA, the CDR3 is TGTGCCAGCAGCCAGGGGGCATCCGGGCAGCCCCAGCATTTT. The full variable domain, its missing parts supplied by reference TRBV7-9 and TRBJ1-5, is DTGVSQNPRHKITKRGQNVTFRCDPISEHNRLYWYRQTLGQGPEFLTYFQNEAQLEKSRLLSDRFSAERPKGSFSTLEIQRTEQGDSAMYLCASSQGASGQPQHFGDGTRLSIL.

This clonotype was seen only a few times. The chain employs TRBV6-1 and TRBJ1-5; 7 nucleotides match TRBD1. The V and J ends lost 1 base and 5 bases, in that order; junction bases with no gene match: 2. Germline V gene lookup returns CDR1 MNHNS and CDR2 SASEGT. The CDR3 loop spans 14 amino acids. The CDR3 here is CASSEGTGDQPQHF. Written as DNA, the CDR3 is TGTGCCAGCAGTGAAGGAACAGGGGATCAGCCCCAGCATTTT.